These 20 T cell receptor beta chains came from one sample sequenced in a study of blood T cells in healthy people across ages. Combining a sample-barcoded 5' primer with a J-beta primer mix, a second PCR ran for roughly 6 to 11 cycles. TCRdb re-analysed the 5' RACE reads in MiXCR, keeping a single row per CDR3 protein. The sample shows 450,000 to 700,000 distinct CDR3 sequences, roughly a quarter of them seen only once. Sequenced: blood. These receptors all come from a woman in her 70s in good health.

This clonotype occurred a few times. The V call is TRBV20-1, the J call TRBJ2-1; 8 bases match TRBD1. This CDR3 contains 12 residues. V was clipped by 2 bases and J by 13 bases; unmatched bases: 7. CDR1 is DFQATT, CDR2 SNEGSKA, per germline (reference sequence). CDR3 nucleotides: TGCAGTGCTAGAATGACAGGGGTTAACCAGTTCTTC. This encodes CSARMTGVNQFF.

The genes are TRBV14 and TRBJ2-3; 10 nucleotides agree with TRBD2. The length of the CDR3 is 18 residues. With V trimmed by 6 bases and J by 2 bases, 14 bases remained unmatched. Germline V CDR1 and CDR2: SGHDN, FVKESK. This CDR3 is CASRAPWTSGHPTDTQYF. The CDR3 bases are TGTGCCAGCAGAGCGCCTTGGACTAGCGGACACCCCACAGATACGCAGTATTTT.

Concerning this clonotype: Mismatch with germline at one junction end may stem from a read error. This CDR3 reads CSARDVAVSLEAEAQYF. The DNA of the CDR3 is TGCAGTGCTAGAGATGTGGCGGTTTCCCTCGAGGCAGAGGCCCAGTACTTC. This chain links TRBV20-1 with TRBJ2-5; D not resolved. Germline CDR1 is DFQATT and CDR2 is SNEGSKA (reference sequence). This CDR3 spans 17 amino acids.

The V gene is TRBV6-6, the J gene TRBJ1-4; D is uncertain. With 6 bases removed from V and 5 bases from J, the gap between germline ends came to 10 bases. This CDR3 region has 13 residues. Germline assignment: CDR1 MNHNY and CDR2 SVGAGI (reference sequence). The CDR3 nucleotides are TGTGCCAGCAGACGGACGGACAATGAAAAACTGTTTTTT. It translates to CASRRTDNEKLFF.

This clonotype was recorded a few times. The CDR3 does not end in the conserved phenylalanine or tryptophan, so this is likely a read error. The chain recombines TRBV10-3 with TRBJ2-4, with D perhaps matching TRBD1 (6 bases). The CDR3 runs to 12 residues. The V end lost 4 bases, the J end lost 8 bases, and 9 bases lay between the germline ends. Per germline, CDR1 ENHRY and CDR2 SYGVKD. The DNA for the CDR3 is TGTGCCATCAGTGCGGACAGTTACATTCAGTACCTC. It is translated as CAISADSYIQYL.

The CDR3, as DNA: TGTGCCAGCAGTTCCGGTGGGCTAGCGGGGTCGGAGCAGTACTTC. Encoded protein: CASSSGGLAGSEQYF. The chain is built from TRBV6-2 or TRBV6-3 and TRBJ2-7, with 9 positions matching TRBD2. Germline trimming cut 4 bases from V and 7 bases from J; bases unmatched to any gene: 11. Germline V gene lookup returns CDR1 MNHEY and CDR2 SVGEGT. CDR3 length: 15 residues.

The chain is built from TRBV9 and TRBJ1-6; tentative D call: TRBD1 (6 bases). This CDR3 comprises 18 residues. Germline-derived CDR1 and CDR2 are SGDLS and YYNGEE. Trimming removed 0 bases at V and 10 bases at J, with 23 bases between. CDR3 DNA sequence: TGTGCCAGCAGCGTAGCGGAATCCACGGGGGGCAGTTGGTCACCCCTCCACTTT. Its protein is CASSVAESTGGSWSPLHF. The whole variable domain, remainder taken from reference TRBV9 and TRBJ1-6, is DSGVTQTPKHLITATGQRVTLRCSPRSGDLSVYWYQQSLDQGLQFLIQYYNGEERAKGNILERFSAQQFPDLHSELNLSSLELGDSALYFCASSVAESTGGSWSPLHFGNGTRLTVT.

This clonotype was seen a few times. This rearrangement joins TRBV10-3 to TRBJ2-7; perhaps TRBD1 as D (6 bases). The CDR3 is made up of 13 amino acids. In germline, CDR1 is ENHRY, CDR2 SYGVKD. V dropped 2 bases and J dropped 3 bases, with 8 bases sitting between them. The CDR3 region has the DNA TGTGCCATCAGTGAGGTACAGGGCTACGAGCAGTACTTC. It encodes CAISEVQGYEQYF.

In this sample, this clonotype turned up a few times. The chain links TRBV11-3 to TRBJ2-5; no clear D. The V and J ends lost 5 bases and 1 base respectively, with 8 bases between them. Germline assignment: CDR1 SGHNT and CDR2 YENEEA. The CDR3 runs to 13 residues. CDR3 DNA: TGTGCCAGCAGCGGGTCCCCCCAAGAGACCCAGTACTTC. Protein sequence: CASSGSPQETQYF.

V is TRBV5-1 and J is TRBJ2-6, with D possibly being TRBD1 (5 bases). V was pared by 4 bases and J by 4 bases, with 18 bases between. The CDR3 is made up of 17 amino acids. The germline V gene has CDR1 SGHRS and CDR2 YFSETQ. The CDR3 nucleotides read TGCGCCAGCAGCGAATTTGCAGGGATCACGGGGGCCAACGTCCTGACTTTC. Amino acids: CASSEFAGITGANVLTF.

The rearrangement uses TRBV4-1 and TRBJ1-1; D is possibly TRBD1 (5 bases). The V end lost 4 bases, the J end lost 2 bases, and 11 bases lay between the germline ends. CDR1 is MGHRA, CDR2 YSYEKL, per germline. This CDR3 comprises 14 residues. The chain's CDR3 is CASSLDSYNTEAFF. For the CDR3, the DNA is TGCGCCAGCAGCCTAGACAGCTATAACACTGAAGCTTTCTTT.

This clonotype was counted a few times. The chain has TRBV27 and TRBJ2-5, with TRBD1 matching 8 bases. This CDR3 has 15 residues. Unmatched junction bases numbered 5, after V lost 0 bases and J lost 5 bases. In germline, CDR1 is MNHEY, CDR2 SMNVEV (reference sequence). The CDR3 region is CASSLSAGGYETQYF. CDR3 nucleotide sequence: TGTGCCAGCAGTTTATCGGCAGGGGGCTACGAGACCCAGTACTTC.

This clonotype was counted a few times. CDR3 loop: CASSSGGRGAKETQYF. The CDR3 bases are TGTGCCAGCAGCTCTGGTGGCCGGGGGGCTAAAGAGACCCAGTACTTC. This chain uses TRBV5-4 with TRBJ2-5; TRBD2 is a possible D gene (7 bases). Germline lookup yields CDR1 SGHNT and CDR2 YYREEE (reference sequence). The CDR3 totals 16 residues. Deletions cut 3 bases from V and 3 bases from J, with 18 bases between.

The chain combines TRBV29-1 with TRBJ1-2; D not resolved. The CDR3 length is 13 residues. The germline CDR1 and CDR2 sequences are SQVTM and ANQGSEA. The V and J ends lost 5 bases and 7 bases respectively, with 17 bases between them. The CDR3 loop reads CSVYSPRVGGYTF. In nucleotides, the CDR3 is TGCAGCGTTTATTCCCCCCGGGTTGGTGGCTACACCTTC. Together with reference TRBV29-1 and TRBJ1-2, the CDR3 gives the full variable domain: SAVISQKPSRDICQRGTSLTIQCQVDSQVTMMFWYRQQPGQSLTLIATANQGSEATYESGFVIDKFPISRPNLTFSTLTVSNMSPEDSSIYLCSVYSPRVGGYTFGSGTRLTVV.

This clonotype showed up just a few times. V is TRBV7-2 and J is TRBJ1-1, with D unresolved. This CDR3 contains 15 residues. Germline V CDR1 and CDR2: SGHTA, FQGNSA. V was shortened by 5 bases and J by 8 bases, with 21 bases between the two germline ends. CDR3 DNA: TGTGCCAGCAGCCCCCGTCGCGGCGGGATAGCAGAAGCTTTCTTT. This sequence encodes CASSPRRGGIAEAFF.

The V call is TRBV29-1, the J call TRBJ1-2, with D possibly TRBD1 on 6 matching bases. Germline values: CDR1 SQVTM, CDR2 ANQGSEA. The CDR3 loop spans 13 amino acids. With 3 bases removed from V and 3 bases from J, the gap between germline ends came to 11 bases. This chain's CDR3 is CSVDAGVYYGYTF. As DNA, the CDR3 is TGCAGCGTTGATGCAGGGGTTTACTATGGCTACACCTTC.

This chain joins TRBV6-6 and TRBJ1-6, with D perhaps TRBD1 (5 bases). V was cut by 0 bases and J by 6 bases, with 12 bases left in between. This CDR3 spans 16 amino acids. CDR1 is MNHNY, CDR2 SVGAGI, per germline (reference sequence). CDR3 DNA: TGTGCCAGCAGTTACTCGGGACTTAACCCTAATTCACCCCTCCACTTT. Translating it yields CASSYSGLNPNSPLHF.

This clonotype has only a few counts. The CDR3 nucleotides read TGTGCCAGCAGCAAATCACCATCGGGGACAGGGCTTGGCTATGGCTACACCTTC. Protein product: CASSKSPSGTGLGYGYTF. V gene TRBV7-9 combines with J gene TRBJ1-2; 9 nucleotides line up with TRBD1. Germline V gene sequence: CDR1 SEHNR, CDR2 FQNEAQ (reference sequence). After removal of 5 bases from V and 4 bases from J, the junction contained 17 bases not matched to a gene. The CDR3 length is 18 residues.

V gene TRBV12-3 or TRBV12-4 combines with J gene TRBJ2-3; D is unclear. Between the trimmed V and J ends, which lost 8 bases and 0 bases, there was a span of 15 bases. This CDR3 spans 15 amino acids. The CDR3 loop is CASLLGRLSTDTQYF. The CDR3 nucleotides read TGTGCCAGCCTGTTAGGACGGCTTAGCACAGATACGCAGTATTTT.

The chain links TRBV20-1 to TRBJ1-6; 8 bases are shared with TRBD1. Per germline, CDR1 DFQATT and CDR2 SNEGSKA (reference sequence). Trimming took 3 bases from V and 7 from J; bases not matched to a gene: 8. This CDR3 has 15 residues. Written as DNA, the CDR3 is TGCAGTGCTAGGGAACCCAGACAGGGGAATTCACCCCTCCACTTT. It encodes CSAREPRQGNSPLHF.